The entry below describes one T cell receptor beta chain. Its antigen specificity is not known. Nothing much larger sits one base from this clone, and base qualities are not available. The entire amount of isolated RNA was reverse transcribed using the High Capacity cDNA Reverse Transcription Kit, so the sequenced TCRB transcripts were expressed ones. Naive, central memory and regulatory T cell samples underwent deep immunoSEQ sequencing, averaging around 4 million total reads per sample. Sorted cells were lysed in RLT buffer and RNA was extracted with DNase-treated RNeasy Micro or Mini kits, depending on cell number. Each cell subset was processed on its own to prevent cross-contamination, while patient and healthy donor samples were processed together. Using the immunoSEQ multiplex PCR, TCRB sequences were amplified from cDNA into 87-bp fragments spanning the CDR3 region. Sequencing of the amplicons was done on the Illumina HiSeq platform. On the authors' methods: PCR bias was computationally corrected using synthetic template baselines, reads within Hamming distance 2 were collapsed, and singletons that could not be merged were discarded. Reads were aligned to IMGT to assign V, D and J genes, CDR3 length, and insertions or deletions at six rearrangement sites. Clonotype counts were normalized to sorted cell number within each subset before computing true diversity and Gini coefficients with the tcR R package. Repertoire sharing was quantified using the overlap coefficient calculated on TCRB nucleotide sequences. Out-of-frame TCRB sequences from naive cells were analyzed as a proxy for the pre-selection repertoire. As stored in TCRdb, this immuneACCESS dataset retains in-frame rearrangements with V and J assigned. A fraction of the clones does not appear; measured against another copy, unresolved V genes explain less than half of the discrepancy, and the remainder lacks a known reason. That table is the source of V, J and clone size, and D and trimming were worked out from the DNA. The sample table shows about 650,000 clones, and around 12% are seen once. The top ten constitute more than 0.09% of the sample.

This entry belongs to a study of beta chain features in type 1 diabetes listed by TCRdb under 2018. Turning to the overall study: No differences in mean age, gender distribution, total cell number or subset yield were found between patients and healthy donors. Naive and central memory subsets were obtained from all 30 or so donors, but regulatory and stem cell-like memory subsets were isolated from only 8 patients and roughly eight healthy donors. In the study, recently diagnosed type 1 diabetes patients and matched healthy donors were compared on the TCRB repertoires of their sorted circulating CD4+ T cell subsets. A total of 100 million to 140 million sorted cells were examined across all samples, and the number of cells per subset was strongly correlated with RNA yield.

What the work shows at the level of the full study, not this receptor alone: Because cDNA rather than genomic DNA was sequenced, highly expressing activated cells could have been over-represented, although no difference in activation and CD3 levels was found between groups. Shorter templates might be favored by PCR, yet because patient and control samples were amplified and corrected together, any such skew would affect both groups equally. Type 1 diabetes patients showed a moderate but significant shortening of TCRB CDR3 length in all four CD4+ subsets. Because the HLA sub-analyses included only small numbers of individuals, any influence of HLA type on TCRB rearrangement was left unresolved. Fewer insertions and more nucleotide deletions at VDJ recombination sites were observed in patients with type 1 diabetes, implying thymic rearrangement abnormalities. The naive, central memory and regulatory TCRB repertoires appeared to resemble one another more closely among patients than among healthy donors.

A single peripheral blood draw of approximately 0.11 L on average was collected from each donor into heparinised tubes. Using a panel that included CD45RO, CCR7, CD25, CD127, CD95 and CD27, naive, central memory, regulatory and stem cell-like memory CD4+ T cells were sorted on a BD FACSAria II. Every sorted population had a purity above 98%. PBMCs were isolated right away by Lymphoprep density gradient centrifugation and were stained directly, without culture. So that batch effects would be minimized, each experiment stained and sorted samples in pairs, pairing one healthy donor with one patient. The CDR3 spans 13 residues, from the cysteine through the phenylalanine. Only the CDR3 part of the read is kept: 39 bases, read in frame from the first base. V and J are truncated by 0 bases and 1 base respectively, leaving an intervening sequence of 4 bases. In the germline V gene, CDR1 corresponds to SGHVS and CDR2 to FQNEAQ.

The sequence came from a young man with type 1 diabetes. In this chain, TRBV7-8 is recombined with TRBJ2-7; there is no confident call for the D gene. The specimen sequenced was naive CD4+ T cells from blood. The cell subset or site label, as the study defines it: true naive CD4+ T cells. The sequence in DNA is TGTGCCAGCAGCTTAGCTGGTTCCTACGAGCAGTACTTC. Its protein reads: CASSLAGSYEQYF.